These 21 T cell receptor beta chains were all obtained from the same sample, sequenced in a study of breast tumors, draining lymph nodes, adjacent tissues. TCRdb independently ran MiXCR on the multiplex PCR reads; one entry per CDR3 protein. The sample comprises about 22,000 distinct CDR3 sequences, roughly 55% of which are singletons, and 13% to 15% rests with the top ten. The sequenced material came from breast tumor tissue. The receptors come from a female donor with breast cancer. Some clones in this sample may be carry-over from other donors' samples.

This clonotype was seen at least ten times. The chain uses TRBV3-2 and TRBJ2-2; the table's D call, TRBD1, has no DNA check behind it. TRBV3-2 is a pseudogene. This CDR3 has 13 residues. The CDR3 sequence: CPMRGNGTGELFF. CDR3 DNA: TGCCCAATGCGGGGGAATGGAACCGGGGAGCTGTTTTTT.

The sample holds many counts of this clonotype. The chain has TRBV6-6 and TRBJ1-5, with a tentative D call TRBD1 (5 bases). The CDR3 spans 17 residues. The ends were cut back, 0 bases at V and 1 base at J, with 13 bases in the middle. Germline V gene lookup returns CDR1 MNHNY and CDR2 SVGAGI (reference sequence). The CDR3 sequence is CASSYSGGTISNQPQHF. The DNA for the CDR3 is TGTGCCAGCAGTTACTCAGGCGGGACGATAAGCAATCAGCCCCAGCATTTT.

The J gene is TRBJ1-2, the V gene TRBV7-2, with 10 nucleotides matching TRBD1. Unmatched junction bases numbered 8, after V lost 2 bases and J lost 5 bases. The CDR3 length is 16 residues. From germline, CDR1 is SGHTA and CDR2 FQGNSA. The chain's CDR3 is CASSLSPGTGEYGYTF. The CDR3 bases are TGTGCCAGCAGCTTATCCCCCGGGACAGGGGAGTATGGCTACACCTTC.

Concerning this clonotype itself: Germline and junction disagree at one end, which may indicate a read error. The chain employs TRBV5-1 and TRBJ2-7; 8 bases agree with TRBD1. CDR1 and CDR2 from the germline V gene are SGHRS and YFSETQ. This CDR3 has 15 amino acids. The CDR3 loop is CASSLGTGLSCEQYF. CDR3 in DNA: TGCGCCAGCAGCTTGGGGACAGGGCTCTCCTGCGAGCAGTACTTC. The whole variable domain, filled in from reference TRBV5-1 and TRBJ2-7, reads KAGVTQTPRYLIKTRGQQVTLSCSPISGHRSVSWYQQTPGQGLQFLFEYFSETQRNKGNFPGRFSGRQFSNSRSEMNVSTLELGDSALYLCASSLGTGLSCEQYFGPGTRLTVT.

There are many counts of this clonotype. The V call is TRBV19, the J call TRBJ2-3; the D gene is possibly TRBD2 (7 bases). The CDR3 is 16 amino acids. Per germline, CDR1 LNHDA and CDR2 SQIVND (reference sequence). The V end was cut by 5 bases, the J end by 1 base, with 16 bases between. The CDR3 coding sequence is TGTGCCAGTAGTCCCCGTGCGGGGGCCGGCACAGATACGCAGTATTTT. Translating gives CASSPRAGAGTDTQYF.

The chain is built from TRBV19 and TRBJ1-6; 9 nucleotides align to TRBD1. Germline assignment: CDR1 LNHDA and CDR2 SQIVND (reference sequence). V was clipped by 6 bases and J by 9 bases; unmatched bases: 9. The CDR3 totals 15 residues. CDR3 DNA sequence: TGTGCCAGTAGGGACAACAGGGGGCGCGGTTCACCCCTCCACTTT. Its translation: CASRDNRGRGSPLHF.

This clonotype was seen at least ten times. This chain joins TRBV4-3 and TRBJ1-1; TRBD1 might be the D (6 bases). CDR1 LGHNA and CDR2 YSLEER come from the germline V gene. This CDR3 is 13 amino acids long. V was trimmed by 2 bases and J by 5 bases, leaving 9 bases between them. CDR3 nucleotide sequence: TGCGCCAGCAGCCAATTGAGGGGGACTGAAGCTTTCTTT. It is translated as CASSQLRGTEAFF.

The V call is TRBV25-1, the J call TRBJ1-2; 9 bases fit TRBD1. Germline CDR1 and CDR2: MGHDK and SYGVNS. Trimming took 11 bases from V and 6 from J; bases not matched to a gene: 10. The CDR3 consists of 13 residues. The CDR3 protein is CAVSSWDRDGYTF. Here the CDR3 DNA reads TGTGCCGTAAGCTCGTGGGACAGGGATGGCTACACCTTC.

The chain couples TRBV9 to TRBJ2-6; weak D call: TRBD2 (5 bases). CDR3 length: 15 residues. The V and J ends lost 4 bases and 4 bases respectively, with 12 bases between them. CDR1 SGDLS and CDR2 YYNGEE come from the germline V gene. As DNA, the CDR3 is TGTGCCAGCAGCCTTGGACTGGTCGGGGCCAACGTCCTGACTTTC. Amino acid sequence: CASSLGLVGANVLTF.

The rearrangement joins TRBV7-3 to TRBJ1-6, with D possibly being TRBD1 (5 bases). Trimming took 0 bases from V and 10 from J, leaving 13 bases between them. This CDR3 is built from 15 residues. Germline assignment: CDR1 SGHTA and CDR2 FQGTGA. The CDR3 loop reads CASSLTGRDESPLHF. The CDR3 DNA reads TGTGCCAGCAGCTTAACCGGCAGGGACGAATCACCCCTCCACTTT.

The chain uses TRBV5-1 and TRBJ1-6; the D is unclear. CDR1 is SGHRS and CDR2 is YFSETQ in the germline V gene. V dropped 3 bases and J dropped 14 bases, with 12 bases sitting between them. This CDR3 comprises 12 residues. The CDR3 is CASSSHMLSLHF. The CDR3, as DNA: TGCGCCAGCAGCTCCCACATGTTATCCCTCCACTTT.

This clonotype was picked up many times. The chain recombines TRBV2 with TRBJ2-2, with 8 bases that match TRBD1. The CDR3 loop spans 16 amino acids. J lost 4 bases, V lost 8 bases, and 12 bases had no gene match. CDR1 and CDR2 from the germline V gene are SNHLY and FYNNEI. As DNA, the CDR3 is TGTGCCAGCCTTGAGCCGGCAGGGGGCGGCACCGGGGAGCTGTTTTTT. It codes for CASLEPAGGGTGELFF.

This clonotype is judged medium-sized. This chain joins TRBV9 and TRBJ2-7; no definite D call. The V end was cut by 3 bases, the J end by 3 bases, with 10 bases between. Germline V CDR1 and CDR2: SGDLS, YYNGEE. CDR3 size: 13 residues. The CDR3 here is CASSGRLGYEQYF. CDR3 sequence (DNA): TGTGCCAGCAGCGGTAGACTTGGCTACGAGCAGTACTTC.

This chain connects TRBV4-2 to TRBJ2-1; 8 nucleotides agree with TRBD2. J was trimmed by 7 bases and V by 4 bases; bases with no gene match: 15. The CDR3 sequence is 17 residues long. Germline CDR1 and CDR2: LGHNA and YNFKEQ. The chain's CDR3 is CASSLSGGADYMNEQFF. In nucleotides, the CDR3 is TGTGCCAGCAGCCTTTCGGGGGGGGCAGACTACATGAATGAGCAGTTCTTC.

This clonotype was detected many times. The rearrangement joins TRBV20-1 to TRBJ2-3; perhaps D is TRBD1 or TRBD2 (6 bases each). The germline V gene encodes CDR1 DFQATT and CDR2 SNEGSKA (reference sequence). The CDR3 spans 15 residues. CDR3 sequence reads: CGGFRGRAGPDTQYF. For the CDR3, the DNA is TGCGGGGGATTCCGGGGGCGCGCAGGCCCAGATACGCAGTATTTT.

This chain connects TRBV7-2 to TRBJ1-4, with 7 bases fitting TRBD1. The CDR3 is 15 residues long. The junction had 5 bases not matched to a gene; V was cut back by 4 bases and J by 3 bases. Germline V CDR1 and CDR2: SGHTA, FQGNSA. The CDR3 region has the DNA TGTGCCAGCAGCTCCGGCGGGACAGCTAATGAAAAACTGTTTTTT. Translated, it gives CASSSGGTANEKLFF. Filled out from reference TRBV7-2 and TRBJ1-4, the complete variable domain reads GAGVSQSPSNKVTEKGKDVELRCDPISGHTALYWYRQSLGQGLEFLIYFQGNSAPDKSGLPSDRFSAERTGGSVSTLTIQRTQQEDSAVYLCASSSGGTANEKLFFGSGTQLSVL.

This clonotype has at least ten counts. The genes are TRBV5-1 and TRBJ1-1; a weak D match, TRBD1 (5 bases). CDR1 and CDR2 (germline): SGHRS, YFSETQ. With 4 bases removed from V and 1 base from J, the gap between germline ends came to 11 bases. The length of the CDR3 is 14 residues. The CDR3 nucleotides are TGCGCCAGCAGCCCGGGACTCTCGAACACTGAAGCTTTCTTT. Amino acid sequence: CASSPGLSNTEAFF.

Notes on this clonotype: Just one base apart from a much larger clone, this may be a read error. The chain uses TRBV6-6 and TRBJ1-5; a possible D gene is TRBD1 (5 bases). The germline gives CDR1 MNHNY, CDR2 SVGAGI (reference sequence). The CDR3 consists of 14 residues. V lost 5 bases, J lost 2 bases, and 10 bases lay in between. The CDR3 is CASSRQNGNQPQHF. For the CDR3, the DNA is TGTGCCAGCAGTAGACAGAATGGCAATCAGCCCCAGCATTTT.

With regard to this clonotype: An end of the junction differs from the germline gene, which may be a read error. CDR3 protein: CASSSTPAQGGETQHF. The CDR3 region has the DNA TGTGCCAGCAGCTCCACCCCGGCACAGGGGGGAGAGACCCAGCACTTC. V is TRBV5-4 and J is TRBJ2-5, with 8 bases that match TRBD1. CDR3 length: 16 amino acids. Germline V gene sequence: CDR1 SGHNT, CDR2 YYREEE (reference sequence).

V and J are TRBV15 and TRBJ2-1; D gene unclear. CDR1 LNHNV and CDR2 YYDKDF come from the germline V gene (reference sequence). V was shortened by 3 bases and J by 7 bases, with 7 bases between the two germline ends. The CDR3 loop spans 12 amino acids. DNA for the CDR3: TGTGCCACCAGCAGTGTCTGGAATGAGCAGTTCTTC. Protein sequence: CATSSVWNEQFF.

There are many counts of this clonotype. The chain joins TRBV20-1 to TRBJ2-5; TRBD2 matches 12 bases. This CDR3 is 17 amino acids long. The V segment lost 5 bases and the J segment 6 bases; nucleotides outside the gene matches: 16. Per germline, CDR1 DFQATT and CDR2 SNEGSKA (reference sequence). In nucleotides, the CDR3 is TGCAGTGCTGAGACGGGGTTGGCTAGCGGGGGGGCGAAGACCCAGTACTTC. Translated: CSAETGLASGGAKTQYF.